A selection of T cell receptor beta chains follows, all from one sample in a study of T cells in Graves' hyperthyroidism and ophthalmopathy. One entry per CDR3 protein, called by TCRdb with MiXCR from the multiplex PCR reads. The top ten clones hold around a quarter of a sample with 370,000 or so distinct CDR3 sequences, about a sixth of them seen once. Sequencing input: blood. These receptors came from a woman aged 18-35 years with Graves' hyperthyroidism that later progressed to Graves' ophthalmopathy. CDR3s include the opening cysteine and the closing phenylalanine or tryptophan. The D gene is left open where the match is weak. Clone size is stated in some rows and not others, as once, few, many or a class when expanded.

clone_size d_call j_call v_call cdr3_nt cdr3_aa
many TRBD2 TRBJ2-5 TRBV6-1 TGTGCCAGCAGACCTAGCGGGAGTAGGGAGACCCAGTACTTC CASRPSGSRETQYF
- TRBD2 TRBJ2-1 TRBV12-3/TRBV12-4 TGTGCCAGCAGTTTTCCCGGGACTAGCGGGAGGTTGGATGAGCAGTTCTTC CASSFPGTSGRLDEQFF
many - TRBJ2-3 TRBV2 TGTGCCAGCAGGAAAGATTACGGGAGCACAGATACGCAGTATTTT CASRKDYGSTDTQYF
- - TRBJ2-7 TRBV28 TGTGCCAGCAGTTCGGGGGGGCCGGGACAGGGTATGTACGAGCAGTACTTC CASSSGGPGQGMYEQYF
- TRBD2 TRBJ2-7 TRBV4-2 TGTGCCAGCAGCCCGGTAGCGGGAATCTACGAGCAGTACTTC CASSPVAGIYEQYF
many - TRBJ2-5 TRBV20-1 TGCAGTGCTAGACCCACGGCAGGGAGGGAGACCCAGTACTTC CSARPTAGRETQYF
many TRBD2 TRBJ2-3 TRBV6-4 TGTGCCAGCAGTGAAGGCGGGAGGGCCACAGATACGCAGTATTTT CASSEGGRATDTQYF
- - TRBJ1-5 TRBV15 TGTGCCACCAGCAGAGTGGTCGGCAGCAATCAGCCCCAGCATTTT CATSRVVGSNQPQHF
many - TRBJ2-1 TRBV5-1 TGCGCCAGCAGCTTGGGTAGTGATCGCAATGAGCAGTTCTTC CASSLGSDRNEQFF
- - TRBJ2-3 TRBV6-1 TGTGCCAGCAGTTCCCAAGGTGGGACCCCAGATACGCAGTATTTT CASSSQGGTPDTQYF
many TRBD2 TRBJ2-5 TRBV28 TGTGCCAGCAGTTTAGCGGGAGGGCCGAGGGAGACCCAGTACTTC CASSLAGGPRETQYF
- TRBD2 TRBJ2-7 TRBV7-9 TGTGCCAGCAGCTTAACAGCGCGGGAGTCCGAGCAGTACTTC CASSLTARESEQYF
many - TRBJ1-1 TRBV28 TGTGCCAGCAGTTTGGGGCGACAGTTGGTGAACACTGAAGCTTTCTTT CASSLGRQLVNTEAFF
many TRBD2 TRBJ2-3 TRBV4-1 TGCGCCAGCAGCCAAGGACCCTCTAGCGGGATAAGCACAGATACGCAGTATTTT CASSQGPSSGISTDTQYF
few TRBD1 TRBJ2-7 TRBV7-8 TGTGCCAGCAGCTCCACGGGACAGGGTTTCTACGAGCAGTACTTC CASSSTGQGFYEQYF
few TRBD2 TRBJ2-7 TRBV29-1 TGCAGCGCCGGACCTGGCGGGAGTAGCTCCTACGAGCAGTACTTC CSAGPGGSSSYEQYF
many TRBD2 TRBJ2-7 TRBV3-1 TGTGCCAGCAGCCGCGGGACTAGCGGCCTCTACGAGCAGTACTTC CASSRGTSGLYEQYF
many TRBD2 TRBJ2-3 TRBV27 TGTGCCAGCAGTTTATTTTGGTCGGGTGTGGCGGGAGGGTCCACAGATACGCAGTATTTT CASSLFWSGVAGGSTDTQYF
many - TRBJ2-1 TRBV3-1 TGTGCCAGCAGCGGGGTAGGTGTAACACTCCGTGAGCAGTTCTTC CASSGVGVTLREQFF
- - TRBJ1-5 TRBV6-5 TGTGCCAGCAGTTACTCCAGCAGAAACGGGTTTAGCAATCAGCCCCAGCATTTT CASSYSSRNGFSNQPQHF
many - TRBJ2-1 TRBV6-5 TGTGCCAGCAGTTACTCCCCCGGGGCAGCTAGCTCCTACAATGAGCAGTTCTTC CASSYSPGAASSYNEQFF
many - TRBJ2-6 TRBV7-2 TGTGCCAGCAGCGTCTGGGCGGGTTACTCTGGGGCCAACGTCCTGACTTTC CASSVWAGYSGANVLTF
- - TRBJ1-6 TRBV6-1 TGTGCCAGCAGTGAATTAAGGGATGGCGATTCACCCCTCCACTTT CASSELRDGDSPLHF
many TRBD1 TRBJ2-7 TRBV7-9 TGTGCCAGCAGCCGTCCGGGACAGAGACCCTACGAGCAGTACTTC CASSRPGQRPYEQYF
many - TRBJ2-6 TRBV29-1 TGCAGCGTTGGGGATGCCTCTGGGGCCAACGTCCTGACTTTC CSVGDASGANVLTF
many TRBD1 TRBJ1-5 TRBV11-2 TGTGCCAGCAGCCTCGGAGCAGGGGGCCGGGGTAACAATCAGCCCCAGCATTTT CASSLGAGGRGNNQPQHF
- TRBD2 TRBJ2-3 TRBV25-1 TGTGCCAGCACCGAGCGGGGGGAGGTGGATACGCAGTATTTT CASTERGEVDTQYF
many TRBD2 TRBJ2-4 TRBV15 TGTGCCACCAGCAGAGTGGGAGGGACGGACATTCAGTACTTC CATSRVGGTDIQYF
many - TRBJ2-5 TRBV12-3/TRBV12-4 TGTGCCAGCAGGTCCTTCGGGATCCAAGAGACCCAGTACTTC CASRSFGIQETQYF
many TRBD1 TRBJ1-6 TRBV28 TGTGCCAGTTCGGACAGGGGACTCAATTCACCCCTCCACTTT CASSDRGLNSPLHF
many - TRBJ2-5 TRBV20-1 TGCAGTGCTAGAGATGGAGGGGAGACCCAGTACTTC CSARDGGETQYF
- - TRBJ2-7 TRBV7-8 TGTGCCAGCAGCACATCCGGGACCCCTCTCGAGCAGTACTTC CASSTSGTPLEQYF
many TRBD2 TRBJ2-7 TRBV27 TGTGCCAGCAGTGCCGGACTAGTGCAGTACTTC CASSAGLVQYF
- TRBD1 TRBJ1-1 TRBV6-2/TRBV6-3 TGTGCCAGCAGTTACTCGATATCCCCGGGACAGGGCACTGAAGCTTTCTTT CASSYSISPGQGTEAFF
many - TRBJ2-3 TRBV12-3/TRBV12-4 TGTGCCAGCAGTCCAGAAACAGTTAGCACAGATACGCAGTATTTT CASSPETVSTDTQYF
- TRBD2 TRBJ2-3 TRBV7-2 TGTGCCAGCAGCTCGCCGGGACTACAAAAAAAGGATACGCAGTATTTT CASSSPGLQKKDTQYF
few TRBD2 TRBJ2-7 TRBV7-9 TGTGCCAGCAGGAAAGGGGAAGCCGGGACTAGCGGGCCCCTAACCCTTTCCGAGCAGTACTTC CASRKGEAGTSGPLTLSEQYF
few - TRBJ1-1 TRBV29-1 TGCAGCGTTGGCGTCACCGGACAGTTGAACACTGAAGCTTTCTTT CSVGVTGQLNTEAFF
many TRBD2 TRBJ2-7 TRBV20-1 TGCAGCCCTAGCGGGAGTGGGCAGTACTTC CSPSGSGQYF
- TRBD2 TRBJ2-2 TRBV7-8 TGTGCCAGCAGCCCTAGAACGGGACTAGCGGGAAGAGCCGGGGAGCTGTTTTTT CASSPRTGLAGRAGELFF
- - TRBJ2-3 TRBV5-6 TGTGCCAGCAGCTTGGTTTCAGGCGGATTCACAGATACGCAGTATTTT CASSLVSGGFTDTQYF
many TRBD2 TRBJ2-3 TRBV7-9 TGTGCCAGCAGCCCGAGGACTAGCGGGTCCTCCTTGGATACGCAGTATTTT CASSPRTSGSSLDTQYF
many - TRBJ2-1 TRBV3-1 TGTGCCAGCAGCCTAACTGGCGAGTGGAATGAGCAGTTCTTC CASSLTGEWNEQFF
few - TRBJ1-6 TRBV3-1 TGTGCCAGCAGCCAAGAGGGAAATTCACCCCTCCACTTT CASSQEGNSPLHF
many - TRBJ1-2 TRBV12-3/TRBV12-4 TGTGCCAGCAGTTTAGGGCGGAGGGTAACCGCGGGCTACACCTTC CASSLGRRVTAGYTF
many - TRBJ2-7 TRBV27 TGTGCCAGTTTACCCCGGAGCGGGCTATCCTACGAGCAGTACTTC CASLPRSGLSYEQYF
few - TRBJ2-1 TRBV6-4 TGTGCCAGCAGTGACAAGCTAATCCCGGGGAGGATCTCCTACAATGAGCAGTTCTTC CASSDKLIPGRISYNEQFF
- TRBD2 TRBJ2-1 TRBV4-1 TGCGCCAGCAGCCTGAACGGACTAGCGGCCTACAATGAGCAGTTCTTC CASSLNGLAAYNEQFF
many - TRBJ1-2 TRBV28 TGTGCCAGCAGTCCTACCGGAGAATACTATGGCTACACCTTC CASSPTGEYYGYTF
few TRBD1 TRBJ2-7 TRBV24-1 TGTGCCGCCAGTGACCCCGGACAGGCAACCTACGAGCAGTACTTC CAASDPGQATYEQYF
many - TRBJ2-1 TRBV6-2/TRBV6-3 TGTGCCAGCAGTTATCGGACAGTCTACAATGAGCAGTTCTTC CASSYRTVYNEQFF
- TRBD2 TRBJ2-5 TRBV29-1 TGCAGCGTTGGGTCGGGGAGGGTGGGAGAGACCCAGTACTTC CSVGSGRVGETQYF